This T cell receptor (beta chain) was recovered during a study of post-analysis software for immune sequencing data. Study-wide results and limits: Samples made in the same batch grouped tightly together by F measure. Elevated frequency relative to controls characterized about 5 TRBV segments in patients, TRBV5-6, TRBV5-1 and TRBV20-1 among them. There was significantly lower normalized Chao1 diversity in multiple sclerosis patients than in controls.

With regard to this clonotype: No antigen is known for it.

Libraries were made from TCR beta cDNA, and they carried unique molecular identifiers. TCRdb called the PCR reads again in MiXCR, with one record for every CDR3 protein. The sample includes over 150,000 distinct CDR3 sequences, approximately 30% of them seen just once. The CDR3 loop spans 15 amino acids. Unmatched junction bases numbered 7, after V lost 4 bases and J lost 5 bases. Germline V CDR1 and CDR2: ENHRY, SYGVKD. The receptor was isolated from a girl aged 10 to 17 with multiple sclerosis. The sequencing input was blood. This chain uses TRBV10-3 with TRBJ2-1, with 8 positions matching TRBD1. CDR3 loop: CAISGRQGWDNEQFF. CDR3 DNA sequence: TGTGCCATCAGTGGAAGACAGGGGTGGGACAATGAGCAGTTCTTC.